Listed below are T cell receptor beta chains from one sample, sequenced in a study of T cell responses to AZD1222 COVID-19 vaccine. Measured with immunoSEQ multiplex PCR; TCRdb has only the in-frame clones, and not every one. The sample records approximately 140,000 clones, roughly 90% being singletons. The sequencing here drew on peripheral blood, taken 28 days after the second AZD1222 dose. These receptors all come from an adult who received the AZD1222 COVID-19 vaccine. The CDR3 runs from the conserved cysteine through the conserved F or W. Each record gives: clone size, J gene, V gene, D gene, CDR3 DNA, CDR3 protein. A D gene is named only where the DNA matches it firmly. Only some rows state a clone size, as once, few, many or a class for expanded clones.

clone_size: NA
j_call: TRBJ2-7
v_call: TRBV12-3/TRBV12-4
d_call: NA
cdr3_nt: TGTGCCAGCAGGGCGGGCGCCTACGAGCAGTACTTC
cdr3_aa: CASRAGAYEQYF

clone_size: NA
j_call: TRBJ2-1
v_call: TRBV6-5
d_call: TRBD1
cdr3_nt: TGTGCCAGCAGTCTACAGGGGGTGTCCTACAATGAGCAGTTCTTC
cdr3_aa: CASSLQGVSYNEQFF

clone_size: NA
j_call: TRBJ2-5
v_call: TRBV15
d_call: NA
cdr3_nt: TGTGCCACCAGCCCGGGACTCGTCAGTCAAGAGACCCAGTACTTC
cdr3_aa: CATSPGLVSQETQYF

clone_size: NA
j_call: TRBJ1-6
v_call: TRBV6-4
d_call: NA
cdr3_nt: TGTGCCAGCAGTGAACAGAATAATTCACCCCTCCACTTT
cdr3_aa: CASSEQNNSPLHF

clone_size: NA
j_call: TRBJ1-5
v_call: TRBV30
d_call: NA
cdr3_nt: TGTGCCTGGAAGGGGGGGATTAGTCAGCCCCAGCATTTT
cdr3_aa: CAWKGGISQPQHF

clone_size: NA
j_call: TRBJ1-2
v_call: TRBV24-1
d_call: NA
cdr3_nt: TGTGCCACCAGTGACGGCGCTAACTATGGCTACACCTTC
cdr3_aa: CATSDGANYGYTF

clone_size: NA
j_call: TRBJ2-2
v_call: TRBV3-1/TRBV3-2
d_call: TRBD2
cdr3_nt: TGTGCCAGCAGCCTGACTAGCGAGGCCACCGGGGAGCTGTTTTTT
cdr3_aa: CASSLTSEATGELFF

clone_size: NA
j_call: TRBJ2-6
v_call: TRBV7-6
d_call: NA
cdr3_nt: TGTGCCAGCAGCTTTACCGGCAGGGACGCTGGGGCCAACGTCCTGACTTTC
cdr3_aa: CASSFTGRDAGANVLTF

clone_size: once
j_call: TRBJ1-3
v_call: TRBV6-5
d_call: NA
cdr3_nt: TGTGCCAGCAGTTACTCGTCGGGGGCTGGAAACACCATATATTTT
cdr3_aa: CASSYSSGAGNTIYF

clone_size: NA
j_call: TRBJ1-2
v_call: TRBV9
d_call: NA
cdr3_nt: TGTGCCAGCAGCCCCACCGGGGCCAGCAATGGCTACACCTTC
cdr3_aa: CASSPTGASNGYTF

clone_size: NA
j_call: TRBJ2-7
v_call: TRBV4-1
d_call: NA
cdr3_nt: TGCGCCAGCGGGACGCTAGAGGACTCCTACGAGCAGTACTTC
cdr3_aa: CASGTLEDSYEQYF

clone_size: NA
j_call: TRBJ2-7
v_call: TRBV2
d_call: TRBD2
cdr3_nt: TGTGCCGGAATTAGCGGGAGGACGGCCTACGAGCAGTACTTC
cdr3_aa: CAGISGRTAYEQYF

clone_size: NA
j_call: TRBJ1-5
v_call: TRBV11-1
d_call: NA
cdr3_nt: TGTGCCAGCGGGCGGAACCAGAATCAGCCCCAGCATTTT
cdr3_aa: CASGRNQNQPQHF

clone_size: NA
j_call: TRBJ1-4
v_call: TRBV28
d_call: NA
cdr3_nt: TGTGCCAGCAGTAAACACGGGGGAAAACTGTTTTTT
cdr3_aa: CASSKHGGKLFF

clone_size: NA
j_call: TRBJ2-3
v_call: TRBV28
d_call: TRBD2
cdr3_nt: TGTGCCAGCAGTTCGTGGGCGGGAGAGGAGGATACGCAGTATTTT
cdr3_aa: CASSSWAGEEDTQYF

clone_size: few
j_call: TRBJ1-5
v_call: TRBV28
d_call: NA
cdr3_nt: TGTGCCAGCATAGGTTTTGATAGCAATCAGCCCCAGCATTTT
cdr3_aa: CASIGFDSNQPQHF

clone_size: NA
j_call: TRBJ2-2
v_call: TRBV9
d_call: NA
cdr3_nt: TGTGCCAGCAGCGCCTATCCGGGACTCAACACCGGGGAGCTGTTTTTT
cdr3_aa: CASSAYPGLNTGELFF

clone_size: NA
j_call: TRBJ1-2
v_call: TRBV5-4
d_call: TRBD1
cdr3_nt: TGTGCCAGCAGCCCCGGGACAGGGTCATATGGCTACACCTTC
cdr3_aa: CASSPGTGSYGYTF

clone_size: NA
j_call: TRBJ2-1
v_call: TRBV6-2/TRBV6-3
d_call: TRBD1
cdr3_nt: TGTGCCAGCAGTCCCAACAGGGGTCTTCTCTACAATGAGCAGTTCTTC
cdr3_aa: CASSPNRGLLYNEQFF

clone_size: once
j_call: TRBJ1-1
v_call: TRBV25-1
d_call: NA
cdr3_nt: TGTGCCAGCAGTGAATATAGGGACGTCACTGAAGCTTTCTTT
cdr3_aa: CASSEYRDVTEAFF

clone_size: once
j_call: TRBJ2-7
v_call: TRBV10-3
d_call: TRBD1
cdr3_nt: TGTGCCATCAGAATGGACAGGACCTCCTACGAGCAGTACTTC
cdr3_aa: CAIRMDRTSYEQYF

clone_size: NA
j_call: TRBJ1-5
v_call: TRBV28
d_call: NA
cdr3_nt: TGTGCCAGCAGTTTAGAGAAGTGGCAGCCCCAGCATTTT
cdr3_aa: CASSLEKWQPQHF

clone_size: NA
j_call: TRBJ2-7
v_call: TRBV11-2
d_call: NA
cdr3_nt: TGTGCCAGCAGCTCATTGATCTCCCTCTACAGTTACGAGCAGTACTTC
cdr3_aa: CASSSLISLYSYEQYF

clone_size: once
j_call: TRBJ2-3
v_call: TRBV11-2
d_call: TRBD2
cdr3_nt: TGTGCCAGCAGCTCCTACACTAGGGCTAGCGGGATGGGGAGGGATACGCAGTATTTT
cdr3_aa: CASSSYTRASGMGRDTQYF

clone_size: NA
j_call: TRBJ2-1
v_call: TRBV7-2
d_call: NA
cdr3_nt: TGTGCCAGCAGCATGAGGAGCTACAATGAGCAGTTCTTC
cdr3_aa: CASSMRSYNEQFF

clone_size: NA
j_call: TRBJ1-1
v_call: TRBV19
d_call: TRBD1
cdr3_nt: TGTGCCAGTAGTGCGAGGGACAGGGGGCAGACTGAAGCTTTCTTT
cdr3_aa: CASSARDRGQTEAFF

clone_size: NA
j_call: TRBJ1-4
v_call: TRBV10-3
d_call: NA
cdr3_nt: TGTGCCACCCGGTTTTTAGCGGATGAAAAACTGTTTTTT
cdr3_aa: CATRFLADEKLFF

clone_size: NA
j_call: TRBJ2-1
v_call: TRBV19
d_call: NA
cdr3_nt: TGTGCCAGTAGTATGGTAGGCGGAGGTCTTGTCGATGAGCAGTTCTTC
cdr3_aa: CASSMVGGGLVDEQFF

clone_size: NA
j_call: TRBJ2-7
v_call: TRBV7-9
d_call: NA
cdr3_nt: TGTGCCAGCAGCTTAAGTGGGATGGGGGCCTACGAGCAGTACTTC
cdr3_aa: CASSLSGMGAYEQYF

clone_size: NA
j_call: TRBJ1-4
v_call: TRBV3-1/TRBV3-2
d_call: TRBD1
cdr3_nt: TGTGCCAGCAGCGCTTCGACAGGGAGTAATGAAAAACTGTTTTTT
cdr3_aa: CASSASTGSNEKLFF

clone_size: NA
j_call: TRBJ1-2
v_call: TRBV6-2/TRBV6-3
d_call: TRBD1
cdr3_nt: TGTGCCAGCAGTTACTCTACAGGGGGGAGTGGCTACACCTTC
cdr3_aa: CASSYSTGGSGYTF

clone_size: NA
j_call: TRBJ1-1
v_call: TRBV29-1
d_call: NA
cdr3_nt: TGCAGCGTTGAACCCACGGCCGGCCCCTGGAGTGAAGCTTTCTTT
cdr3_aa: CSVEPTAGPWSEAFF

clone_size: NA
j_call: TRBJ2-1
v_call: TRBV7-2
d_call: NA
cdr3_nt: TGTGCCAGCAGCTTAGGGGAAGGGCAGGAGTTCTTC
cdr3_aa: CASSLGEGQEFF

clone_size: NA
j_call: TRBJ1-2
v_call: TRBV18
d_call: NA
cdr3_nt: TGTGCCAGCTCACCGCTGTCTGGGGACTATGGCTACACCTTC
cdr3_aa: CASSPLSGDYGYTF

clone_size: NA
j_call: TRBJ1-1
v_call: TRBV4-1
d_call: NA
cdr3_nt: TGCGCCAGCAGCCAAGGGGGAGGACATACTGAAGCTTTCTTT
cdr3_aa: CASSQGGGHTEAFF